This T cell receptor (beta chain) was identified during a study of T cell responses to AZD1222 COVID-19 vaccine. The wider study: Second-dose groups at about 4 or about 12 weeks were pooled. Findings and caveats of the study: Baseline seropositives among AZD1222 recipients totaled only five to seven. Most donors were white British, females outnumbered males, and clonal diversity was possibly underestimated.

Looked up from germline, CDR1 is SGHDT and CDR2 is YYEEEE. This CDR3 region has 12 residues. With 4 bases removed from V and 6 bases from J, the gap between germline ends came to 8 bases. Method: immunoSEQ multiplex PCR; TCRdb's copy keeps in-frame clones and lacks some. This table holds 85,000 to 90,000 clones, roughly 90% found once. This clone came up once. Its antigen is not identified. The receptor comes from an adult in good health. The chain links TRBV5-6 to TRBJ1-5; D perhaps matches TRBD1 (5 bases). Sequences were derived from peripheral blood, sampled on day 0 of AZD1222 vaccination. CDR3 protein: CASSGASQPQHF. The DNA for the CDR3 is TGTGCCAGCAGCGGGGCGTCTCAGCCCCAGCATTTT.